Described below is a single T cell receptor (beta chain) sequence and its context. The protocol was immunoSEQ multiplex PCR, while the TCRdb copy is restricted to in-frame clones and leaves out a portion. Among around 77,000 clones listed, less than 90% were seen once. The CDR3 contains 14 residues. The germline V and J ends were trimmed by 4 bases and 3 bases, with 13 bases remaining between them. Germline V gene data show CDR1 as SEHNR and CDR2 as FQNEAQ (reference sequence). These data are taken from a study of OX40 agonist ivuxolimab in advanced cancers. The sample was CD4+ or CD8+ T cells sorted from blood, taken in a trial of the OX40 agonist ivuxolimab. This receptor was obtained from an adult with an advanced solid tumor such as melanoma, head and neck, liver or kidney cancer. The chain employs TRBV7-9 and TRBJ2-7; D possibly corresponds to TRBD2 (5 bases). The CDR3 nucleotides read TGTGCCAGCAGCTCTTACGAGAGGGACTACGAGCAGTACTTC. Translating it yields CASSSYERDYEQYF.